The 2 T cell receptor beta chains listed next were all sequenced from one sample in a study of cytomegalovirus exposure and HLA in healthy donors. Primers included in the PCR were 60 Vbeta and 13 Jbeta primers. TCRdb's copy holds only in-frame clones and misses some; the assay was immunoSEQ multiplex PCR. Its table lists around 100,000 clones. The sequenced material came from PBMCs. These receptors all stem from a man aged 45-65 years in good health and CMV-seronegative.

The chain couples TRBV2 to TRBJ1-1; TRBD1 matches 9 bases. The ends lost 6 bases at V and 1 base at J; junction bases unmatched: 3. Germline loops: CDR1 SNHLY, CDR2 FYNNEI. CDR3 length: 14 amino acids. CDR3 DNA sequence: TGTGCCAGCAGAACAGGGGGCACGAACACTGAAGCTTTCTTT. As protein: CASRTGGTNTEAFF. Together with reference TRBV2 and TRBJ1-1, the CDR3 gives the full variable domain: EPEVTQTPSHQVTQMGQEVILRCVPISNHLYFYWYRQILGQKVEFLVSFYNNEISEKSEIFDDQFSVERPDGSNFTLKIRSTKLEDSAMYFCASRTGGTNTEAFFGQGTRLTVV.

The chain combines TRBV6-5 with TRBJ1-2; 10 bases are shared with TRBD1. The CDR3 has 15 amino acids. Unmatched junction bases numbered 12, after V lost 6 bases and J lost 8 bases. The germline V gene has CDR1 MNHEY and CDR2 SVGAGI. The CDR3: CASSAPGTGVEGYTF. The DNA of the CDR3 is TGTGCCAGCAGCGCCCCCGGGACAGGGGTTGAGGGCTACACCTTC.